The T cell receptor (beta chain) described here comes from a study of blood T cell repertoires in COVID-19. Looking at the study overall: COVID-19 samples from acute and convalescent phases originated in the United States, Italy and Spain. Sample material is recorded as cDNA or gDNA derived from T cells, B-cell-depleted T cells, or PBMCs.

V gave up 4 bases and J gave up 0 bases; unmatched junction bases: 5. CDR3 length equals 16 residues. The germline CDR1 and CDR2 sequences are SGDLS and YYNGEE. Original handling: Scientists estimated how many nucleated cells there were by amplifying reference gene primers. Assay used: immunoSEQ multiplex PCR; TCRdb lists only in-frame clones, some missing. D and trimming were read from the DNA, whereas the V and J calls and clone size are those reported in that table. Counted here are 35,000 to 50,000 clones, 70% to 90% occurring once; the ten biggest clones make up more than 10%. The receptor was isolated from a human donor in a cohort sampled during active COVID-19. V usage is TRBV9 and J usage is TRBJ2-1; 9 bases are shared with TRBD1. Input material: peripheral blood. The CDR3 DNA follows: TGTGCCAGCAGCCCTCAGGGACAGGGCTCCTACAATGAGCAGTTCTTC. It is translated as CASSPQGQGSYNEQFF.